The source of this T cell receptor (beta chain) is a study of cytomegalovirus exposure and HLA in healthy donors. Turning to the study itself: Tens of millions of unique TCRs from HLA-typed donors were held in an early release of data. Membership in the Caucasian-associated ancestry cluster was found for 75% to 90% of roughly 400 genotyped donors. Regarding the study as a whole: Reportedly, HLA-A and HLA-B alleles of most subjects were accurately predicted from TCR beta. A later analysis found that most CMV-associated TCR beta chains appeared HLA-restricted.

Details on this clone: Its antigen is currently unknown.

13 Jbeta primers and 60 Vbeta primers were used for the PCR. Sequencing was performed with immunoSEQ multiplex PCR; in TCRdb, only in-frame clones are kept and a portion is missing. Among roughly 200,000 clones listed, 80% were seen once. CDR3 size: 14 residues. V lost 3 bases and J 5 bases, leaving 13 bases between the germline ends. In germline, CDR1 is WNHNN, CDR2 SYGVQD (reference sequence). The genes are TRBV10-1 and TRBJ1-1; TRBD1 is a possible D gene (5 bases). The receptor was isolated from a boy between 5 and 17 years old in good health and CMV-seronegative. The sequenced sample consisted of PBMCs. In nucleotides, the CDR3 is TGCGCCAGCAGTGACGGGGGATTTAGGACTGAAGCTTTCTTT. Translation gives CASSDGGFRTEAFF.